This TCR beta chain was documented in a study of T cells expressing NK-cell markers. Study-level information: It was from sorted CD3+CD56+NKG2C+, CD3+CD56+NKG2C- and CD3+CD56-NKG2C+ T cells that TCR beta repertoires came.

Libraries used 5'RACE template switching adding universal primer site and UMIs. TCRdb reprocessed the 5' RACE reads; each CDR3 protein has one entry and no DNA is given. The repertoire table contains hundreds of thousands of distinct CDR3 sequences. General study findings and limits: It remained uncertain whether the expanded NKG2C+ T cell clones were specific for HCMV antigens. The leading position in the CD3+CD56-NKG2C+ fraction of a handful of donors also went to these clonotypes.

CDR3 size: 15 residues. Germline CDR1 is SGHTA and CDR2 is FQGTGA. Concerning this clonotype itself: Its antigen remains unknown.

The receptor was derived from a man aged 18-70 years in good health. The J gene is TRBJ2-1, the V gene TRBV7-3; absent DNA, TCRdb's TRBD1 call cannot be checked. Sequenced input: blood T cells: a sorted CD56 or NKG2C T cell subset, CD4+ or CD8+ T cells, or bulk PBMC T cells (not recorded which). CDR3 loop: CASSLWGGMRHEQFF.